One sample yielded the 10 T cell receptor beta chains listed below, sequenced in a study of blood T cell repertoires in COVID-19. Only in-frame clones appear in the TCRdb table, and some are missing; sequencing was by immunoSEQ multiplex PCR. Among approximately 160,000 clones, about four fifths were seen once, and the ten largest hold 14%. Sequencing was performed on peripheral blood. All receptors derive from a man between 18 and 35 years old with active or convalescent COVID-19.

J is TRBJ2-1 and V is TRBV7-6; 9 bases align to TRBD2. The length of the CDR3 is 15 residues. Per the germline V gene, CDR1 is SGHVS and CDR2 is FNYEAQ. V trimming: 3 bases; J trimming: 3 bases; junction bases outside the gene matches: 3. In DNA, the CDR3 is TGTGCCAGCAGCTTCCTAGCGGGGAGCTACAATGAGCAGTTCTTC. The encoded protein is CASSFLAGSYNEQFF.

V is TRBV19 and J is TRBJ1-6; the match to TRBD1 covers 11 bases. V was pared by 4 bases and J by 6 bases, with 2 bases of the junction left unmatched. Per germline, CDR1 LNHDA and CDR2 SQIVND (reference sequence). This CDR3 is built from 15 residues. The DNA of the CDR3 is TGTGCCAGTAGTAGAGGGACAGGGGGTAATTCACCCCTCCACTTT. Residues: CASSRGTGGNSPLHF.

V gene TRBV2 combines with J gene TRBJ1-2, with D maybe TRBD1 (5 bases). With 6 bases removed from V and 8 bases from J, the gap between germline ends came to 13 bases. This CDR3 is built from 12 residues. Germline V gene data show CDR1 as SNHLY and CDR2 as FYNNEI. The CDR3 loop is CASSAGSGGYTF. The CDR3 DNA follows: TGTGCCAGCAGCGCAGGGTCAGGAGGCTACACCTTC.

This rearrangement joins TRBV21-1 to TRBJ1-2; the D call in the table, TRBD1, was not verified against the DNA. TRBV21-1 is marked as a pseudogene. CDR3 size: 15 residues. CDR3: CASKQTVGSNYGYTF. The CDR3, as DNA: TGTGCCAGCAAGCAGACAGTAGGATCTAACTATGGCTACACCTTC.

This clone has just one count. The chain is built from TRBV18 and TRBJ2-7; 8 bases line up with TRBD1. Per the germline V gene, CDR1 is KGHSH and CDR2 is LQKENI. The CDR3 is 15 residues long. J was trimmed by 6 bases and V by 3 bases; bases with no gene match: 10. The CDR3 coding sequence is TGTGCCAGCTCACCCGGGACAGGTGGCCCACTCGAGCAGTACTTC. This encodes CASSPGTGGPLEQYF.

The rearrangement joins TRBV19 to TRBJ2-7, with TRBD2 as a possible D gene (5 bases). The CDR3 extends over 15 amino acids. Trimming stripped 5 bases from V and 0 bases from J, with 14 bases between. Germline assignment: CDR1 LNHDA and CDR2 SQIVND (reference sequence). The CDR3 bases are TGTGCCAGTAGTGGAGGAGACTCGAGCTCCTACGAGCAGTACTTC. Translated: CASSGGDSSSYEQYF.

This rearrangement joins TRBV2 to TRBJ1-1; D unclear. With 5 bases removed from V and 10 bases from J, the gap between germline ends came to 11 bases. From germline, CDR1 is SNHLY and CDR2 FYNNEI. This CDR3 spans 11 amino acids. CDR3 DNA sequence: TGTGCCAGCAGTCCTATTGTCGGAGCTTTCTTT. Residues: CASSPIVGAFF.

The rearrangement joins TRBV24-1 to TRBJ2-3; 9 bases fit TRBD2. J was trimmed by 4 bases and V by 0 bases; bases with no gene match: 10. This CDR3 comprises 18 residues. The germline V gene encodes CDR1 KGHDR and CDR2 SFDVKD. CDR3 loop: CATSDLKAGGPRADTQYF. CDR3 bases: TGTGCCACCAGTGATTTGAAGGCGGGAGGGCCGAGAGCAGATACGCAGTATTTT.

This chain links TRBV5-5 with TRBJ1-4; TRBD1 aligns across 7 bases. In germline, CDR1 is SGHKS, CDR2 YYEKEE (reference sequence). This CDR3 contains 19 residues. V lost 3 bases and J lost 0; bases outside the gene matches: 14. CDR3 bases: TGTGCCAGCAGCTATCATCCCAGGGGGAGAACTGCAACTAATGAAAAACTGTTTTTT. This gives the protein CASSYHPRGRTATNEKLFF. The full variable domain, its missing parts supplied by reference TRBV5-5 and TRBJ1-4, is DAGVTQSPTHLIKTRGQQVTLRCSPISGHKSVSWYQQVLGQGPQFIFQYYEKEERGRGNFPDRFSARQFPNYSSELNVNALLLGDSALYLCASSYHPRGRTATNEKLFFGSGTQLSVL.

This chain links TRBV19 with TRBJ1-2, with TRBD1 as a possible D gene (6 bases). Looked up from germline, CDR1 is LNHDA and CDR2 is SQIVND (reference sequence). Trimming shortened V by 5 bases and J by 3 bases, and 10 bases separated the two germline ends. This CDR3 region has 13 residues. CDR3 region: CASSEQGYYGYTF. CDR3 bases: TGTGCCAGTAGTGAACAGGGTTACTATGGCTACACCTTC.